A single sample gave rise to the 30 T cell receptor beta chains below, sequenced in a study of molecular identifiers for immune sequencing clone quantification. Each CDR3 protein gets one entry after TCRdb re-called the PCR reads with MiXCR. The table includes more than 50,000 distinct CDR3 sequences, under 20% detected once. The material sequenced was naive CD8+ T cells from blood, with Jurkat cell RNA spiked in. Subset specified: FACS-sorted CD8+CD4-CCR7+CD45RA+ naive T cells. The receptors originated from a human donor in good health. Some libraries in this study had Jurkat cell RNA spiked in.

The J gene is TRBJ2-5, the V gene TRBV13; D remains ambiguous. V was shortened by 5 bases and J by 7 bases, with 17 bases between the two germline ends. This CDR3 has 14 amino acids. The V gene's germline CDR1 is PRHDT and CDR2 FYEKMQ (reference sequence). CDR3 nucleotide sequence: TGTGCCAGCAGCATACCCCTCCAACCGAGGACCCAGTACTTC. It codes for CASSIPLQPRTQYF.

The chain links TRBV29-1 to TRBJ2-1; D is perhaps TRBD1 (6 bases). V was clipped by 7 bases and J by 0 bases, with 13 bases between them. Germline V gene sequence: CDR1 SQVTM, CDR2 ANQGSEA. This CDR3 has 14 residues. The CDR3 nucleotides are TGCAGCGCTGTTGAGGGGGACTCCTACAATGAGCAGTTCTTC. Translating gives CSAVEGDSYNEQFF.

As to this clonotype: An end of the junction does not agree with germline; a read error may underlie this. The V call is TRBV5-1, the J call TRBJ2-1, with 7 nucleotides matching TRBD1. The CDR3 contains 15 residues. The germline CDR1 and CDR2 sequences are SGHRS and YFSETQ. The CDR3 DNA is TGCACCAGCTCAGGGGGTGGCGGGCCCTCCAATGAGCAGTTCTTC. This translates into CTSSGGGGPSNEQFF.

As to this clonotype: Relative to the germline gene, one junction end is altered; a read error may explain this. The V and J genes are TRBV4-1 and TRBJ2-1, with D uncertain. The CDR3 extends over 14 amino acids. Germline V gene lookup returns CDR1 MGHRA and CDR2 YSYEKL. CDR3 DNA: TGCGCCAGCTGCGATATTGGGTCCTACAATGAGCGGTTCTTC. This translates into CASCDIGSYNERFF.

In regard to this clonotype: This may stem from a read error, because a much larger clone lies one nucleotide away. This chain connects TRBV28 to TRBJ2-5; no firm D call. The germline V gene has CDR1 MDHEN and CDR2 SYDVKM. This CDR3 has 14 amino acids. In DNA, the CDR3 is TGTGCCAGCAGTTTTAGACCTACCCAAGGGACCCAGTACTTC. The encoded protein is CASSFRPTQGTQYF.

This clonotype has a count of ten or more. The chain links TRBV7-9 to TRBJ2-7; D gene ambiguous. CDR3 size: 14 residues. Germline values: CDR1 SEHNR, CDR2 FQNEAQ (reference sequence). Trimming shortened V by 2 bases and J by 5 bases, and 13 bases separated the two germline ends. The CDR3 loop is CASSLIPSRDEQYF. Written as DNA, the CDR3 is TGTGCCAGCAGCTTAATCCCCTCCCGGGACGAGCAGTACTTC.

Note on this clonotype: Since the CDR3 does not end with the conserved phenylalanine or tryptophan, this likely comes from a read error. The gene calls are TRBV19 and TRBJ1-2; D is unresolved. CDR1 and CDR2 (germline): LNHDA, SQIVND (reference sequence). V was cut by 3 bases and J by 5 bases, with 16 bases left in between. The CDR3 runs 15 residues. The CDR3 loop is CASSIGVFGQYGYTL. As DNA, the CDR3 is TGTGCCAGTAGTATCGGTGTCTTCGGGCAATATGGCTACACCCTC.

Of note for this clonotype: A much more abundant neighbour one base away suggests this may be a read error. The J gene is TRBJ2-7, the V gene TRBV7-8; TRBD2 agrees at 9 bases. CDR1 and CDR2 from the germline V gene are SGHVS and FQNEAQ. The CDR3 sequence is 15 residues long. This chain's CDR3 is CAGSLGSGTSWEQYF. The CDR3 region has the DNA TGTGCCGGCAGCTTGGGTTCCGGGACTAGCTGGGAGCAGTACTTC.

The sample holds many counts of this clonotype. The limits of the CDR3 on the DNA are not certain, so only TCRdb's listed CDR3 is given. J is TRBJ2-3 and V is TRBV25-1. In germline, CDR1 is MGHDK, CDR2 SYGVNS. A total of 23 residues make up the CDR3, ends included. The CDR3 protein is CASSESAGSTDTQYFGSMGTQYF.

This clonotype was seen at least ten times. Written as DNA, the CDR3 is TGTGCCAGCCCCCAGGGCGGGGGTAGCACAGATACGCAGTATTTT. Protein: CASPQGGGSTDTQYF. This chain joins TRBV6-1 and TRBJ2-3; 7 bases are a match to TRBD2. In germline, CDR1 is MNHNS, CDR2 SASEGT. This CDR3 spans 15 amino acids. The V and J ends lost 8 bases and 0 bases, in that order; junction bases with no gene match: 8.

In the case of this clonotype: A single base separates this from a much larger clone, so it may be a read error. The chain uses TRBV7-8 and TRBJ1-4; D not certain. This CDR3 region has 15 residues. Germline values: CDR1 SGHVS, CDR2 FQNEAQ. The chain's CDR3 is CAGSLTQATNEKLFF. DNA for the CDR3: TGTGCCGGCAGCTTAACGCAAGCAACTAATGAAAAACTGTTTTTT.

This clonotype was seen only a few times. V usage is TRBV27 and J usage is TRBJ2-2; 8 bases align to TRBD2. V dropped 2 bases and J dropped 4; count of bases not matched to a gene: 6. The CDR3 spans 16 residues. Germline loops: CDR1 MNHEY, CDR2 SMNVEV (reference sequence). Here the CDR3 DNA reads TGTGCCAGCAGTTTAATGGAACGGGAGGGCACCGGGGAGCTGTTTTTT. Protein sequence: CASSLMEREGTGELFF.

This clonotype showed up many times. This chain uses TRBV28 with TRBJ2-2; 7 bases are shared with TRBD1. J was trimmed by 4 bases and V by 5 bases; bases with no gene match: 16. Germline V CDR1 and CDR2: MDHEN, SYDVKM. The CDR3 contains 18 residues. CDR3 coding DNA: TGTGCCAGCAGTCACCCTCTCGGGACAGAAGTTAGCACCGGGGAGCTGTTTTTT. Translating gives CASSHPLGTEVSTGELFF.

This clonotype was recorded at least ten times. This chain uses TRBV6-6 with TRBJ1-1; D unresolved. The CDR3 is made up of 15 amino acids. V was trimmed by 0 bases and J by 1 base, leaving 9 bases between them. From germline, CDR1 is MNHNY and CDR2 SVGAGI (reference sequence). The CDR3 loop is CASSYSVGQNTEAFF. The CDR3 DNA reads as TGTGCCAGCAGTTACTCGGTCGGTCAGAACACTGAAGCTTTCTTT.

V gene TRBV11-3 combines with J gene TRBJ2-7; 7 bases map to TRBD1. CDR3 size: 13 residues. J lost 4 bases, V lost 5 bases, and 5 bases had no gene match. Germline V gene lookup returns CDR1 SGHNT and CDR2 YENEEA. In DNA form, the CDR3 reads TGTGCCAGCAGCAATAGGGGGCAATACGAGCAGTACTTC. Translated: CASSNRGQYEQYF.

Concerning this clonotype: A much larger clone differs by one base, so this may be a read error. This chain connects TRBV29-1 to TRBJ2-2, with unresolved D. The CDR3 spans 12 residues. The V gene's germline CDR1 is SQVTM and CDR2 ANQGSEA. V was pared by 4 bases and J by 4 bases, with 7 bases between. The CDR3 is CSVGISTGELFF. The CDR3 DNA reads TGCAGCGTTGGGATAAGCACCGGGGAGCTGTTTTTT.

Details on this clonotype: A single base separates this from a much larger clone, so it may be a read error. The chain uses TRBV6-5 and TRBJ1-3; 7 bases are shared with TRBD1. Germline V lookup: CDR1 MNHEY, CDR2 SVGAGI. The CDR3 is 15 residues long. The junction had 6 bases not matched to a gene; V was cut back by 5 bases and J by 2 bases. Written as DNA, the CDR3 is TGTGCCAGCAGTCGTACAGGGGTACCTGGAAACACCATATATTTT. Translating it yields CASSRTGVPGNTIYF.

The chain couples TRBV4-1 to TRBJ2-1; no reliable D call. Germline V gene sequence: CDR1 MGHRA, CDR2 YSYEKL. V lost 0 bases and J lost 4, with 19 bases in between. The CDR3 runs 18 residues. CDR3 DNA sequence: TGCGCCAGCAGCCAAGAGCCGGTCAGGAGATTCTATTACAATGAGCAGTTCTTC. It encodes CASSQEPVRRFYYNEQFF.

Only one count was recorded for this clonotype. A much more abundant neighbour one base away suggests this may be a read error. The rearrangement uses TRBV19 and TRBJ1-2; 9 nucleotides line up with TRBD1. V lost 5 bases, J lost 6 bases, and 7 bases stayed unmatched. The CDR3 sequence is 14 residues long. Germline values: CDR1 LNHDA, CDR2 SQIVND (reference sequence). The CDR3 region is CASSPGTGTHGYTF. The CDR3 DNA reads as TGTGCCAGTAGTCCCGGGACAGGGACCCATGGCTACACCTTC. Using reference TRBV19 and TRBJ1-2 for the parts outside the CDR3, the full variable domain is DGGITQSPKYLFRKEGQNVTLSCEQNLNHDAMYWYRQDPGQGLRLIYYSQIVNDFQKGDIAEGYSVSREKKESFPLTVTSAQKNPTAFYLCASSPGTGTHGYTFGSGTRLTVV.

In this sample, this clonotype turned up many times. The CDR3 loop is CSVLFPGYEQYF. For the CDR3, the DNA is TGCAGCGTTTTGTTCCCAGGCTACGAGCAGTACTTC. V gene TRBV29-1 combines with J gene TRBJ2-7; D unresolved. Trimming took 5 bases from V and 3 from J, leaving 11 bases between them. The CDR3 extends over 12 amino acids. The germline CDR1 and CDR2 sequences are SQVTM and ANQGSEA.

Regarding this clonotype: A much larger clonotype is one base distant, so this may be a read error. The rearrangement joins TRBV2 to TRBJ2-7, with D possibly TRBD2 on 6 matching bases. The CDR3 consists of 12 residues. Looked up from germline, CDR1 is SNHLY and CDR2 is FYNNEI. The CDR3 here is CASTGEHYGQYF. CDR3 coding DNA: TGTGCCAGCACGGGGGAGCACTACGGGCAGTACTTC.

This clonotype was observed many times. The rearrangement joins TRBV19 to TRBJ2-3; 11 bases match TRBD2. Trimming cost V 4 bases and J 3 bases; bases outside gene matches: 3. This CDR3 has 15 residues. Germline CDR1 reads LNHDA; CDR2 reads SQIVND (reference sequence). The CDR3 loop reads CASSTVAGGTDTQYF. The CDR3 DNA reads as TGTGCCAGTAGTACTGTAGCGGGAGGGACAGATACGCAGTATTTT.

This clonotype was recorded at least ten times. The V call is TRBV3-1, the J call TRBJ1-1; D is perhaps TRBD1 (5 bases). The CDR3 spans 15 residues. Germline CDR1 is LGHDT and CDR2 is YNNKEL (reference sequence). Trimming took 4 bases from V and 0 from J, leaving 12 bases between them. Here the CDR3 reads CASSPQAGLNTEAFF. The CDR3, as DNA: TGTGCCAGCAGCCCCCAGGCAGGGCTGAACACTGAAGCTTTCTTT. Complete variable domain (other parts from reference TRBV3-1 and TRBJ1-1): DTAVSQTPKYLVTQMGNDKSIKCEQNLGHDTMYWYKQDSKKFLKIMFSYNNKELIINETVPNRFSPKSPDKAHLNLHINSLELGDSAVYFCASSPQAGLNTEAFFGQGTRLTVV.

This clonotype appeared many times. The CDR3: CASTPGRQETQYF. The CDR3 DNA is TGTGCCAGCACCCCGGGACGGCAAGAGACCCAGTACTTC. The chain is built from TRBV12-3 or TRBV12-4 and TRBJ2-5, with D perhaps matching TRBD1 or TRBD2 (5 bases each). The CDR3 is 13 amino acids. Trimming took 7 bases from V and 2 from J, leaving 11 bases between them.

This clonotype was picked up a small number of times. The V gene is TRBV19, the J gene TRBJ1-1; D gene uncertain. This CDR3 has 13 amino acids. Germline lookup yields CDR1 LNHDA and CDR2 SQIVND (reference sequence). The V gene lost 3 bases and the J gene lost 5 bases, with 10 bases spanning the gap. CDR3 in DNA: TGTGCCAGTAGTATCTCAATTCGGACTGAAGCTTTCTTT. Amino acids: CASSISIRTEAFF.

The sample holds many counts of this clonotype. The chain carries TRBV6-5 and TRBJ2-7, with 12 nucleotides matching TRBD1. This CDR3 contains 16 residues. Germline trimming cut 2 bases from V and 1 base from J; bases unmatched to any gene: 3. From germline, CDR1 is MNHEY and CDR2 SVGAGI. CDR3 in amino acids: CASSYGTGGASYEQYF. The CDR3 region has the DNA TGTGCCAGCAGTTACGGGACAGGGGGCGCATCCTACGAGCAGTACTTC.

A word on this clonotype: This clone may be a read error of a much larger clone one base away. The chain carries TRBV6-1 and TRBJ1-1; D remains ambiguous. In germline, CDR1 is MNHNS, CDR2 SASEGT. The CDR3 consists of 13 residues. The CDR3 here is CASYVNPNTEASF. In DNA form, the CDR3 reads TGTGCCAGCTACGTTAACCCGAACACTGAAGCTTCCTTT.

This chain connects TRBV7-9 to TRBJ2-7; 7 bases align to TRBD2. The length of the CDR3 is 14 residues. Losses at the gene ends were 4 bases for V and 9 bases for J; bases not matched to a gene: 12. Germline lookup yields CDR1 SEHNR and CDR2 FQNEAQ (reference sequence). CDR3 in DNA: TGTGCCAGCAGCTCCCTGGGGGAGGGCCTCGTGCAGTACTTC. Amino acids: CASSSLGEGLVQYF.

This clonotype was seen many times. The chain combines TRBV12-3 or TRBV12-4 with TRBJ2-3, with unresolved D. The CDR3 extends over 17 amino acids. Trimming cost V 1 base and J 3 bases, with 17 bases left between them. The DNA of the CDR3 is TGTGCCAGCAGTTTAGATGGTCGGGCTTCCCGAACAGATACGCAGTATTTT. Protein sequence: CASSLDGRASRTDTQYF.

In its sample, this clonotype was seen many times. This chain's CDR3 is CASSLAPGLEYNEQFF. The CDR3 region has the DNA TGTGCCAGCAGCTTAGCCCCGGGACTAGAGTACAATGAGCAGTTCTTC. This rearrangement joins TRBV11-2 to TRBJ2-1, with 8 bases aligning to TRBD2. The trim removed 1 base at V and 4 bases at J, leaving 6 bases unmatched. CDR3 length: 16 amino acids. The germline CDR1 and CDR2 sequences are SGHAT and FQNNGV. The full variable domain, completed using reference TRBV11-2 and TRBJ2-1, is EAGVAQSPRYKIIEKRQSVAFWCNPISGHATLYWYQQILGQGPKLLIQFQNNGVVDDSQLPKDRFSAERLKGVDSTLKIQPAKLEDSAVYLCASSLAPGLEYNEQFFGPGTRLTVL.